This T cell receptor (beta chain) was profiled in a study of blood T cell repertoires in COVID-19. Study in general: Sites across the United States, Italy and Spain contributed samples from acute and convalescent COVID-19. In each case, the material was cDNA or gDNA derived from T cells, B-cell-depleted T cells, or PBMCs.

With regard to this clone: The limits of the CDR3 on the DNA are not certain, so only TCRdb's listed CDR3 is given.

Per the original data handling: Estimation of nucleated cell counts was performed using reference gene primer amplification. The assay was immunoSEQ multiplex PCR, and TCRdb's table has in-frame clones only and misses some. The DNA gave D and trimming, while V, J and clone size come from that table. The sample contains 150,000 or so clones, approximately 80% of which appear only once. The CDR3 length is 14 residues, termini included. Per germline, CDR1 SGHDT and CDR2 YYEEEE. The source of this sequence is a woman aged 45-59 years with acute or convalescent COVID-19. Sequenced sample: peripheral blood. The chain has TRBV5-6 and TRBJ1-1; TRBD1, the D gene given by the table, was not confirmed from the DNA. The CDR3 reads CASSSWTRTLKLSF.